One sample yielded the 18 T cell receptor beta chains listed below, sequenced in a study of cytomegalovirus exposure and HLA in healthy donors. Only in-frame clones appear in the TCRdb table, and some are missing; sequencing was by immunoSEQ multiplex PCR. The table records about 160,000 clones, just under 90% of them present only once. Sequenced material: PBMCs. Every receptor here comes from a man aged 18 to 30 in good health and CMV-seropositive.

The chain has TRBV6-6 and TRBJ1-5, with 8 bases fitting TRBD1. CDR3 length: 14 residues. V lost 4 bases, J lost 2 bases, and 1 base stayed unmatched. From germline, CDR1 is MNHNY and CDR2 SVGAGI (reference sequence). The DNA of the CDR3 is TGTGCCAGCAGTTGGACAGGGCGCAATCAGCCCCAGCATTTT. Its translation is CASSWTGRNQPQHF.

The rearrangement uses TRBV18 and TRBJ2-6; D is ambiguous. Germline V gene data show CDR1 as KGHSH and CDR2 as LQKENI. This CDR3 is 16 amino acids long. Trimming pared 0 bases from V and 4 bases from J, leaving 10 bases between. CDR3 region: CASSPPAGSGANVLTF. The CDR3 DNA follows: TGTGCCAGCTCACCACCGGCCGGGTCGGGGGCCAACGTCCTGACTTTC.

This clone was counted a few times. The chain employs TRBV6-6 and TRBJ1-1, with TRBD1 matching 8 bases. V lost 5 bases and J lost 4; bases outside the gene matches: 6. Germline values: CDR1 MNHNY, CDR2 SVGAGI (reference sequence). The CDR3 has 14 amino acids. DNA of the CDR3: TGTGCCAGCAGTGGACAGGGATTCGGCACTGAAGCTTTCTTT. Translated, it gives CASSGQGFGTEAFF.

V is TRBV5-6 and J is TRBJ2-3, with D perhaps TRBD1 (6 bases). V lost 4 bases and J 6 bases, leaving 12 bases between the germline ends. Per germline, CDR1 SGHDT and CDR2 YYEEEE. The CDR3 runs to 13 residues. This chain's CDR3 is CASSLNQGDTQYF. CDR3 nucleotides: TGTGCCAGCAGCCTCAATCAGGGGGATACGCAGTATTTT.

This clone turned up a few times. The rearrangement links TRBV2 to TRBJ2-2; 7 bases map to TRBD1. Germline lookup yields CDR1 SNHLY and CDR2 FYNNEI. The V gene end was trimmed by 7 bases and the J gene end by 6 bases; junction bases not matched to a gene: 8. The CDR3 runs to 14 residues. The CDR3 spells CASKLRQGPGELFF. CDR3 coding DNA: TGTGCCAGCAAACTTCGACAGGGACCCGGGGAGCTGTTTTTT.

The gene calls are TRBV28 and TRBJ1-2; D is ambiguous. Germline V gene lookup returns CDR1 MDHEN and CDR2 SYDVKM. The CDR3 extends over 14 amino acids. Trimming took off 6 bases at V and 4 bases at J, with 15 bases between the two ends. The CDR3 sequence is CASSLGLRPYGYTF. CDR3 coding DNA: TGTGCCAGCAGCCTCGGGTTACGACCCTATGGCTACACCTTC.

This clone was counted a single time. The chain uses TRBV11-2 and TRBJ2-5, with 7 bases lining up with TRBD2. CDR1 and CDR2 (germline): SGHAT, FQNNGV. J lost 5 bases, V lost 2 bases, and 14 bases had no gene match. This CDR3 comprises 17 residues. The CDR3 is CASSLTASGLIGETQYF. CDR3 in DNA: TGTGCCAGCAGCTTAACGGCTAGCGGTTTAATAGGGGAGACCCAGTACTTC.

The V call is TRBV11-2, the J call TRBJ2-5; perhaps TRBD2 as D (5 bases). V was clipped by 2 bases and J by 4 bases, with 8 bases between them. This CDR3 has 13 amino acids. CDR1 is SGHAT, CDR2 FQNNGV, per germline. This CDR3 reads CASSLSSGETQYF. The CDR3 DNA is TGTGCCAGCAGCTTATCCAGCGGAGAGACCCAGTACTTC. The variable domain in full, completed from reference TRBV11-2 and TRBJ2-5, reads EAGVAQSPRYKIIEKRQSVAFWCNPISGHATLYWYQQILGQGPKLLIQFQNNGVVDDSQLPKDRFSAERLKGVDSTLKIQPAKLEDSAVYLCASSLSSGETQYFGPGTRLLVL.

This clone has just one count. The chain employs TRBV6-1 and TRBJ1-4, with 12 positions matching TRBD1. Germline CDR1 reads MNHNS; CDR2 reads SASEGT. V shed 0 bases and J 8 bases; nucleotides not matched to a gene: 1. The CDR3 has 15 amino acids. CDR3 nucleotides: TGTGCCAGCAGTGAAGCAGGGACAGGGGGCGAAAAACTGTTTTTT. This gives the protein CASSEAGTGGEKLFF.

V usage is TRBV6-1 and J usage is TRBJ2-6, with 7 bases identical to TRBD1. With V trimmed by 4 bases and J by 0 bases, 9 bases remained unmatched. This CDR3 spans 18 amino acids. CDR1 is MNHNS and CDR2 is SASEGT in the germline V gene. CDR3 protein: CASSADRQRYSGANVLTF. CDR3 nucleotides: TGTGCCAGCAGTGCGGACAGGCAGAGATACTCTGGGGCCAACGTCCTGACTTTC.

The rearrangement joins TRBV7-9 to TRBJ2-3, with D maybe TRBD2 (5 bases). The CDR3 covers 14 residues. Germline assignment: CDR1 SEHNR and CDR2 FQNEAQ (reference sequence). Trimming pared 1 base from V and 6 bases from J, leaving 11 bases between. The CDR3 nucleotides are TGTGCCAGCAGCTTAGACGGGAACCAGGATACGCAGTATTTT. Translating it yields CASSLDGNQDTQYF.

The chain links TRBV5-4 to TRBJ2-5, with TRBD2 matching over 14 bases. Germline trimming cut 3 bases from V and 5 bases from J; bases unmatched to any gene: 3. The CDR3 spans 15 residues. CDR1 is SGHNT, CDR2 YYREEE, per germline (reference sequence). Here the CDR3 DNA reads TGTGCCAGCAGCTCTCGGACTAGCGGGAGGGAGACCCAGTACTTC. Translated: CASSSRTSGRETQYF.

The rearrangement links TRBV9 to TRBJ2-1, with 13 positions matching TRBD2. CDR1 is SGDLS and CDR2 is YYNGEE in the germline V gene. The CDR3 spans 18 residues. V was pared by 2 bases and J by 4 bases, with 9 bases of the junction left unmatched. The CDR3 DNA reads TGTGCCAGCAGCGTCGGGACTAGCGGGATAGCCGTGTACAATGAGCAGTTCTTC. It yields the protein CASSVGTSGIAVYNEQFF.

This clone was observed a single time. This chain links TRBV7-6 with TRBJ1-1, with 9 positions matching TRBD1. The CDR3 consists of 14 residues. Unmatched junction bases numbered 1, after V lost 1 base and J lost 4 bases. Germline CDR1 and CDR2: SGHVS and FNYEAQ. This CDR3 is CASSLVGQGTEAFF. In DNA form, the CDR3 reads TGTGCCAGCAGCTTAGTGGGACAGGGCACTGAAGCTTTCTTT.

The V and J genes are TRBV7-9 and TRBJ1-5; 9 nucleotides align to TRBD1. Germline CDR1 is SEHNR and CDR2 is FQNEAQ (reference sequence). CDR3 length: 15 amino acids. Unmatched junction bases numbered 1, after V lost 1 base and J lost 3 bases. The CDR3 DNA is TGTGCCAGCAGCTTAGGGGACAGGGTCAATCAGCCCCAGCATTTT. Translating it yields CASSLGDRVNQPQHF.

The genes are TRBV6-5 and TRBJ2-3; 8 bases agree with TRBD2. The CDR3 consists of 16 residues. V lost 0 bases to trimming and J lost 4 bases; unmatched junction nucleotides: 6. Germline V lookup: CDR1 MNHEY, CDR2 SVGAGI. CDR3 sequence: CASSYSRAGEADTQYF. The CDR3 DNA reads TGTGCCAGCAGTTACTCGAGAGCGGGAGAGGCAGATACGCAGTATTTT.

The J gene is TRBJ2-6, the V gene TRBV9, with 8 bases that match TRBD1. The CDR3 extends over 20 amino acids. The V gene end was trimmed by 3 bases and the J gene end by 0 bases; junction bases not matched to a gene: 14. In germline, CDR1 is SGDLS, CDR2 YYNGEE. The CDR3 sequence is CASSGGDRFPVNSGANVLTF. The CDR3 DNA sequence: TGTGCCAGCAGCGGCGGGGACAGGTTTCCCGTTAACTCTGGGGCCAACGTCCTGACTTTC.

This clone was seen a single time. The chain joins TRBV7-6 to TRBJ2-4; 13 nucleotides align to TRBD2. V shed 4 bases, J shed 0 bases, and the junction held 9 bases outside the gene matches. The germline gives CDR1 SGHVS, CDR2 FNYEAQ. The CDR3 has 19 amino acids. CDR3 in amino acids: CASSSRTSGSRIAKNIQYF. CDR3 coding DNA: TGTGCCAGCAGCTCCAGGACTAGCGGGAGCCGGATAGCCAAAAACATTCAGTACTTC.